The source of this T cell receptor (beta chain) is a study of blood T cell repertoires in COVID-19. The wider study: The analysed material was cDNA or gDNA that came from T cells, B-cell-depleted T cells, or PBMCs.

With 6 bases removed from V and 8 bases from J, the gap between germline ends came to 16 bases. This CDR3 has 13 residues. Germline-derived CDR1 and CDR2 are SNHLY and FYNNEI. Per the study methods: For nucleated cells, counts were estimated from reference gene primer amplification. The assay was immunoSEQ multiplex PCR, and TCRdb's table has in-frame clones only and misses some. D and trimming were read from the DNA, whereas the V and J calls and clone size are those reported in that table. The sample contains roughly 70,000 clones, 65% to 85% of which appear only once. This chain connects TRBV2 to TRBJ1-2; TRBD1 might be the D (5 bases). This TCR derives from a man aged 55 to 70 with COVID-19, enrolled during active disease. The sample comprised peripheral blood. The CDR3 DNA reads TGTGCCAGCAGGGAGGGACCTTTAGGGGGCTACACCTTC. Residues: CASREGPLGGYTF.